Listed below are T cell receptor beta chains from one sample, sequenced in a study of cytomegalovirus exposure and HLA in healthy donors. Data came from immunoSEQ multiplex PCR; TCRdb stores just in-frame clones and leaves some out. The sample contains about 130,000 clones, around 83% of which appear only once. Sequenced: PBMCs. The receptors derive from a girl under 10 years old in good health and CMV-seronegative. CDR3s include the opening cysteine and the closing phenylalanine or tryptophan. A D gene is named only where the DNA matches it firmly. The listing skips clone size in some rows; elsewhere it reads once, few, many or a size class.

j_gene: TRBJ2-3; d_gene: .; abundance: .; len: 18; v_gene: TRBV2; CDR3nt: TGTGCCAGCAGTGTTCGGTGGGCCCCCTTTGACGCCACAGATACGCAGTATTTT; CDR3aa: CASSVRWAPFDATDTQYF
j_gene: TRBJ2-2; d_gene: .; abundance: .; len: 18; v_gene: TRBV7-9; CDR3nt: TGTGCCAGCAGCGAACCGGAATCGGGACACATAAACACCGGGGAGCTGTTTTTT; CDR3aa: CASSEPESGHINTGELFF
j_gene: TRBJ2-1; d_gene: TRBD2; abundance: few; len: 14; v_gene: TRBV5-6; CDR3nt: TGTGCCAGCAGCTCCTCGGGAGGCGGGAGATCTGGGTTCTTC; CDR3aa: CASSSSGGGRSGFF
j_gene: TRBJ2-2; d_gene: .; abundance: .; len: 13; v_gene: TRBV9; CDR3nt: TGTGCCAGCAGCGTAATAAACACCGGGGAGCTGTTTTTT; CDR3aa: CASSVINTGELFF
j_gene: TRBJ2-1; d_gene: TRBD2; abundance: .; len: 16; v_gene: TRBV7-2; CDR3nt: TGTGCCAGCAGCTTAGGGCTAGCGGGGGGGCTGATTGAGCAGTTCTTC; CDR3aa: CASSLGLAGGLIEQFF
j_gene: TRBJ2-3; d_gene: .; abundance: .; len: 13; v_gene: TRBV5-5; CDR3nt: TGTGCCAGCAGCTGGGTGGAGACCGATACGCAGTATTTT; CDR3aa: CASSWVETDTQYF
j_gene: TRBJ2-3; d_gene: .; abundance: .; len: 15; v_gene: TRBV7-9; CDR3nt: TGTGCCAGCAGCTTATTCGGCGGAGGCACAGATACGCAGTATTTT; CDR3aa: CASSLFGGGTDTQYF
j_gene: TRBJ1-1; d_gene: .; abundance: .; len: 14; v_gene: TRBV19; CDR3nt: TGTGCCAGTAGTATAGTGGGCAGCAGCACTGAAGCTTTCTTT; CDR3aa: CASSIVGSSTEAFF
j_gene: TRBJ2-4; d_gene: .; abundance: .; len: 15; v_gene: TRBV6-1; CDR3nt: TGTGCCAGCAGTGAAGGTACTCTAGCCAAAAACATTCAGTACTTC; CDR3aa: CASSEGTLAKNIQYF
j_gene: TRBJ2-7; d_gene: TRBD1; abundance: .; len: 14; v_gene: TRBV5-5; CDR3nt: TGTGCCAGCAGCTTTGGGACAGGGCCCTACGAGCAGTACTTC; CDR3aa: CASSFGTGPYEQYF
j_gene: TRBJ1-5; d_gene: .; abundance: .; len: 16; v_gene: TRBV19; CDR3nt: TGTGCCAGTAGTATTCTAGGAAGGGGTCCCAATCAGCCCCAGCATTTT; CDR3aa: CASSILGRGPNQPQHF
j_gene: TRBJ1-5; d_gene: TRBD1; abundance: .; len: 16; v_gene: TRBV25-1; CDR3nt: TGTGCCAGCAGTGCCGCGACAGGGCTGGGCGGTCAGCCCCAGCATTTT; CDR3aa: CASSAATGLGGQPQHF
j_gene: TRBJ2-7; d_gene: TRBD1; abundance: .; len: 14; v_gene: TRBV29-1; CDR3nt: TGCAGCGTTGTTGAGGACCAGGGGGCCTACGAGCAGTACTTC; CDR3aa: CSVVEDQGAYEQYF